What follows describes a single TCR beta chain. Its antigen is unknown. The sample is drawn from a study of blood T cells in healthy people across ages. Then a second PCR, running roughly 6 to 11 cycles, was carried out with a sample-barcoded 5' primer and a J-beta primer mix. TCRdb re-called the 5' RACE reads with MiXCR, one entry per CDR3 protein. The sample consists of about 780,000 distinct CDR3 sequences, about half of them appearing once. Study findings and constraints: Unsorted PBMC input precluded a conclusive naive versus antigen-experienced comparison. Diversity estimates from one million T cells were considered underestimates.

Donor samples were obtained from healthy Caucasian individuals from Russia, aged 6 to 90. Germline lookup yields CDR1 LGHNA and CDR2 YNFKEQ. The CDR3 totals 15 residues. What was sequenced was blood. The clonotype was recovered from a man older than 75 in good health. The chain carries TRBV4-2 and TRBJ2-1; 7 bases line up with TRBD1. The DNA end is a closer match to TRBJ2-7, so the J assignment may be wrong. CDR3 in amino acids: CASSQGTGEYNEQYF. In DNA form, the CDR3 reads TGTGCCAGCAGCCAAGGGACAGGAGAATACAATGAGCAGTACTTC.